Following are 20 T cell receptor beta chains from one sample sequenced in a study of blood T cell repertoires in COVID-19 (dated by TCRdb to between 2020 and 2021). Receptor libraries were prepared by the immunoSEQ multiplex PCR assay. The table was pulled from immuneACCESS by TCRdb, which kept in-frame rearrangements only. Such tables lose some clones; where checked, under half of the loss comes from unresolved V genes, and the rest has no known cause. The sample profile shows about 39,000 clones; approximately 75% of them were found once. The ten largest make up about 42% of the sample. The sequencing input was peripheral blood. Receptors were obtained from a human donor in a cohort sampled during active or convalescent COVID-19. The donor label of this sample is uncertain.

The chain combines TRBV7-9 with TRBJ2-7, with 9 bases matching TRBD2. This CDR3 is 13 amino acids long. The junction had 6 bases not matched to a gene; V was cut back by 6 bases and J by 6 bases. The germline gives CDR1 SEHNR, CDR2 FQNEAQ (reference sequence). DNA of the CDR3: TGTGCCAGCAGTCCGGGACTAGCTAGCGAGCAGTACTTC. Translating it yields CASSPGLASEQYF.

This chain joins TRBV11-2 and TRBJ1-2, with TRBD1 matching over 9 bases. Per germline, CDR1 SGHAT and CDR2 FQNNGV. J was trimmed by 5 bases and V by 4 bases; bases with no gene match: 8. This CDR3 region has 15 residues. The CDR3 sequence is CASSSRQGGLYGYTF. The DNA for the CDR3 is TGTGCCAGCAGCTCCCGACAGGGGGGCTTGTATGGCTACACCTTC.

This clone was recorded many times. The V call is TRBV5-4, the J call TRBJ2-7, with 9 bases matching TRBD1. The V and J ends lost 4 bases and 5 bases, in that order; junction bases with no gene match: 4. This CDR3 is 13 amino acids long. Germline V CDR1 and CDR2: SGHNT, YYREEE (reference sequence). CDR3 sequence (DNA): TGTGCCAGCAGCCCCCGGGACAGGGACGAGCAGTACTTC. Protein product: CASSPRDRDEQYF.

The chain uses TRBV18 and TRBJ1-2, with TRBD1 as a possible D gene (6 bases). CDR3 length: 16 residues. Trimming pared 5 bases from V and 1 base from J, leaving 17 bases between. Looked up from germline, CDR1 is KGHSH and CDR2 is LQKENI. The CDR3 region has the DNA TGTGCCAGCTCATGGACAGCCGATGGGAATAACTATGGCTACACCTTC. This gives the protein CASSWTADGNNYGYTF.

V is TRBV6-5 and J is TRBJ1-1; 7 nucleotides align to TRBD1. CDR3 size: 13 residues. Germline assignment: CDR1 MNHEY and CDR2 SVGAGI. V lost 6 bases to trimming and J lost 1 base; unmatched junction nucleotides: 2. CDR3 loop: CASRRQGNTEAFF. The DNA of the CDR3 is TGTGCCAGCAGGAGACAGGGGAACACTGAAGCTTTCTTT.

The V call is TRBV4-3, the J call TRBJ1-2; D possibly corresponds to TRBD1 (5 bases). Germline CDR1 and CDR2: LGHNA and YSLEER. V was clipped by 4 bases and J by 4 bases, with 13 bases between them. The CDR3 loop spans 14 amino acids. Written as DNA, the CDR3 is TGCGCCAGCAGCCCGTCGGGGGGACCCTATGGCTACACCTTC. Amino acids: CASSPSGGPYGYTF.

The gene calls are TRBV6-1 and TRBJ2-1; 8 positions match TRBD1. Germline V gene data show CDR1 as MNHNS and CDR2 as SASEGT. The CDR3 extends over 14 amino acids. V shed 3 bases and J 9 bases; nucleotides not matched to a gene: 7. This CDR3 reads CASSDRTGRVEQFF. The CDR3 DNA follows: TGTGCCAGCAGTGATCGGACAGGGCGGGTTGAGCAGTTCTTC.

The chain links TRBV7-2 to TRBJ1-4; the match to TRBD1 covers 9 bases. This CDR3 is built from 14 residues. Germline values: CDR1 SGHTA, CDR2 FQGNSA. V lost 5 bases, J lost 8 bases, and 6 bases stayed unmatched. CDR3 protein: CASSRDRAPEKLFF. The CDR3 nucleotides are TGTGCCAGCAGCCGGGACAGGGCGCCCGAAAAACTGTTTTTT.

The genes are TRBV6-5 and TRBJ1-1; 7 nucleotides match TRBD1. CDR1 is MNHEY, CDR2 SVGAGI, per germline. V lost 5 bases and J lost 1; bases outside the gene matches: 4. This CDR3 region has 14 residues. CDR3 protein: CASSRDRRNTEAFF. The CDR3 DNA is TGTGCCAGCAGTCGGGACAGAAGGAACACTGAAGCTTTCTTT.

The chain has TRBV11-2 and TRBJ1-4; D unclear. The germline CDR1 and CDR2 sequences are SGHAT and FQNNGV. CDR3 length: 14 residues. Trimming stripped 3 bases from V and 7 bases from J, with 12 bases between. The CDR3 protein is CASSLSHLVEKLFF. The CDR3 region has the DNA TGTGCCAGCAGCTTGAGTCATTTGGTTGAAAAACTGTTTTTT.

The chain employs TRBV4-3 and TRBJ2-7, with D maybe TRBD1 (6 bases). V lost 1 base and J 6 bases, leaving 13 bases between the germline ends. This CDR3 region has 14 residues. Germline V CDR1 and CDR2: LGHNA, YSLEER. CDR3 sequence (DNA): TGCGCCAGCAGCCAAGGGGCGGTAGGGGGCGAGCAGTACTTC. Residues: CASSQGAVGGEQYF.

This chain connects TRBV5-1 to TRBJ1-1; D is possibly TRBD1 (6 bases). V lost 5 bases and J lost 3, with 14 bases in between. The CDR3 totals 14 residues. Per germline, CDR1 SGHRS and CDR2 YFSETQ. The chain's CDR3 is CASRPSQGHTEAFF. CDR3 nucleotide sequence: TGCGCCAGCAGACCCTCACAGGGCCACACTGAAGCTTTCTTT.

This clone was observed a handful of times. This chain uses TRBV21-1 with TRBJ2-1; the table's TRBD1 call for D was not verified on the DNA. TRBV21-1 is deemed a pseudogene. CDR3 length: 18 residues. This CDR3 is CASSPRIGPTGEHNEQFF. The DNA of the CDR3 is TGTGCCAGCAGCCCTCGAATCGGGCCGACAGGTGAACACAATGAGCAGTTCTTC.

The V call is TRBV7-9, the J call TRBJ2-2; 11 nucleotides align to TRBD2. The CDR3 extends over 17 amino acids. Trimming took 1 base from V and 4 from J; bases not matched to a gene: 5. Germline loops: CDR1 SEHNR, CDR2 FQNEAQ (reference sequence). The CDR3 is CASSLVPSGRPTGELFF. In DNA form, the CDR3 reads TGTGCCAGCAGCTTAGTCCCTAGCGGGAGGCCCACCGGGGAGCTGTTTTTT.

The chain combines TRBV10-3 with TRBJ2-5; 8 bases map to TRBD1. Germline values: CDR1 ENHRY, CDR2 SYGVKD. This CDR3 spans 14 amino acids. The trim removed 9 bases at V and 4 bases at J, leaving 10 bases unmatched. CDR3 in amino acids: CAIGQGPRGETQYF. CDR3 nucleotide sequence: TGTGCCATTGGACAGGGCCCCAGGGGAGAGACCCAGTACTTC.

V usage is TRBV7-9 and J usage is TRBJ1-2; the D is unclear. Germline CDR1 SEHNR, CDR2 FQNEAQ (reference sequence). V lost 8 bases to trimming and J lost 6 bases, with 16 bases between them. The CDR3 runs to 13 residues. The CDR3 region is CASGETGGDGYTF. CDR3 DNA sequence: TGTGCCAGCGGAGAGACGGGTGGTGATGGCTACACCTTC.

The J gene is TRBJ2-3, the V gene TRBV21-1; TRBD1, as called in the table, went unchecked against the DNA. TRBV21-1 is annotated as a pseudogene. The CDR3 totals 15 residues. CDR3 in DNA: TGTGCCAGCAGCCTCGGGACAGCTAACACAGATACGCAGTATTTT. This codes for CASSLGTANTDTQYF.

The chain carries TRBV24-1 and TRBJ2-7, with D possibly TRBD1 on 5 matching bases. Between the trimmed V and J ends, which lost 12 bases and 3 bases, there was a span of 14 bases. CDR3 length: 12 amino acids. Germline CDR1 and CDR2: KGHDR and SFDVKD. CDR3 coding DNA: TGTGCCGTAGGGGCAGGCCTCTACGAGCAGTACTTC. Encoded protein: CAVGAGLYEQYF.

The chain combines TRBV6-5 with TRBJ1-6; 9 nucleotides agree with TRBD1. Germline lookup yields CDR1 MNHEY and CDR2 SVGAGI. V lost 6 bases and J lost 8; bases outside the gene matches: 8. There are 15 residues in the CDR3. The chain's CDR3 is CASRADRGAYSPLHF. The CDR3 bases are TGTGCCAGCAGGGCGGACAGGGGAGCCTATTCACCCCTCCACTTT.

This clone was picked up a small number of times. The CDR3 DNA reads as TGCGCCAGCAGCTTGGGACTAGCGGGACTAGCCAAAAACATTCAGTACTTC. It encodes CASSLGLAGLAKNIQYF. This chain links TRBV5-1 with TRBJ2-4; TRBD2 matches 11 bases. There are 17 residues in the CDR3. Germline-derived CDR1 and CDR2 are SGHRS and YFSETQ. V lost 0 bases to trimming and J lost 0 bases; unmatched junction nucleotides: 2.